The 8 T cell receptor beta chains below come from one sample, sequenced in a study of T-cell reconstitution after alpha-beta-depleted transplantation in children. TCRbeta library preparation incorporated unique molecular identifiers. MiXCR, run by TCRdb on the PCR reads, gives a single entry per CDR3 protein. The table records hundreds of thousands of distinct CDR3 sequences, 16% of them present only once. Sequenced here: PBMCs from the stem cell graft donor, sampled from the stem cell graft. The source of these receptors is a human donor who donated a stem cell graft to a child with acute myeloid leukemia.

A word on this clonotype: A single base separates this from a much larger clone, so it may be a read error. This chain joins TRBV5-1 and TRBJ2-1; D is ambiguous. Trimming stripped 0 bases from V and 0 bases from J, with 4 bases between. The CDR3 has 14 residues. Germline assignment: CDR1 SGHRS and CDR2 YFSETQ. The CDR3: CASSLDASYNEQFF. The CDR3 bases are TGCGCCAGCAGCTTGGACGCCTCCTACAATGAGCAGTTCTTC.

This clonotype was seen ten or more times. The chain is built from TRBV5-6 and TRBJ2-7, with 7 bases matching TRBD2. The germline V gene has CDR1 SGHDT and CDR2 YYEEEE. The length of the CDR3 is 14 residues. Losses at the gene ends were 2 bases for V and 0 bases for J; bases not matched to a gene: 2. Written as DNA, the CDR3 is TGTGCCAGCAGCTTCGGCGGGAGCTCCTACGAGCAGTACGTC. This codes for CASSFGGSSYEQYV.

This clonotype occurred many times. This chain links TRBV5-1 with TRBJ1-1; D is uncertain. This CDR3 comprises 11 residues. The V and J ends lost 4 bases and 11 bases respectively, with 12 bases between them. CDR1 and CDR2 from the germline V gene are SGHRS and YFSETQ. CDR3 sequence: CASSTGESAFF. The CDR3 DNA is TGCGCCAGCAGCACTGGGGAATCGGCTTTCTTT. The whole variable domain, remainder taken from reference TRBV5-1 and TRBJ1-1, is KAGVTQTPRYLIKTRGQQVTLSCSPISGHRSVSWYQQTPGQGLQFLFEYFSETQRNKGNFPGRFSGRQFSNSRSEMNVSTLELGDSALYLCASSTGESAFFGQGTRLTVV.

The chain links TRBV4-1 to TRBJ1-4; 7 bases are a match to TRBD1. This CDR3 comprises 14 residues. V shed 4 bases, J shed 9 bases, and the junction held 8 bases outside the gene matches. From germline, CDR1 is MGHRA and CDR2 YSYEKL. Here the CDR3 DNA reads TGCGCCAGCAGCCGACAGGGAGGCGGGCAAAAACTGTTTTTT. Translated: CASSRQGGGQKLFF.

This chain links TRBV9 with TRBJ1-5, with D possibly TRBD1 on 6 matching bases. With 3 bases removed from V and 4 bases from J, the gap between germline ends came to 11 bases. CDR3 length: 14 residues. Germline assignment: CDR1 SGDLS and CDR2 YYNGEE. The CDR3 loop is CASSEQGTNQPQHF. CDR3 in DNA: TGTGCCAGCAGCGAGCAGGGGACAAATCAGCCCCAGCATTTT.

This clonotype was detected a few times. V usage is TRBV5-1 and J usage is TRBJ1-1; D perhaps matches TRBD1 (5 bases). Germline V CDR1 and CDR2: SGHRS, YFSETQ. CDR3 size: 20 residues. V was trimmed by 4 bases and J by 4 bases, leaving 32 bases between them. CDR3 coding DNA: TGCGCCAGCAGCCCCCCTTCCTACGATGACCGCCTTTTGGGGGGCACTGAAGCTTTCTTT. This sequence encodes CASSPPSYDDRLLGGTEAFF. Supplemented by reference TRBV5-1 and TRBJ1-1, the full variable domain reads KAGVTQTPRYLIKTRGQQVTLSCSPISGHRSVSWYQQTPGQGLQFLFEYFSETQRNKGNFPGRFSGRQFSNSRSEMNVSTLELGDSALYLCASSPPSYDDRLLGGTEAFFGQGTRLTVV.

This clonotype was counted a few times. The chain is built from TRBV10-3 and TRBJ2-7; D is perhaps TRBD1 or TRBD2 (5 bases each). V lost 10 bases and J lost 4, with 23 bases in between. CDR3 size: 15 residues. Germline CDR1 is ENHRY and CDR2 is SYGVKD. In DNA, the CDR3 is TGTGCCACAACCCCGGGACCAGTGAGGTCGTACGAGCAGTACGTC. It is translated as CATTPGPVRSYEQYV.

This clonotype was observed at least ten times. V usage is TRBV20-1 and J usage is TRBJ2-3; D is unclear. CDR1 DFQATT and CDR2 SNEGSKA come from the germline V gene (reference sequence). Trimming cost V 4 bases and J 0 bases, with 14 bases left between them. The CDR3 is 15 amino acids. CDR3 DNA: TGCAGTGCTATAAGCTGGACCCTCAGCACAGATACGCAGTATTTT. Translating gives CSAISWTLSTDTQYF.